This T cell receptor (beta chain) was documented in a study of shared clonotypes between healthy human individuals (TCRdb year 2020). In the study overall: The cohort included three men and two women between 18 and 49 years of age. Libraries were prepared and TCR repertoires were sequenced by different laboratories using diverse techniques, in order to increase sequencing depth and limit assay-specific biases. Each donor's leukapheresis produced roughly between roughly 0.85 and 9.5 billion PBMCs. For each donor, CD4 naive and CD4 memory were each given three plates, CD8 naive was given two plates, and CD8 memory was given one plate. The study deeply sequenced blood TCR repertoires of 5 or 6 healthy adults to estimate repertoire size and the extent of clonotype sharing between individuals. Broad study findings and their caveats: Around 5% of naive CD4, 3.5% of naive CD8, approximately 2.2% of memory CD4, and 0.4% of memory CD8 clonotypes were shared across a few donors. Only blood was sampled, and tissue TCR repertoires likely differ from those in blood. Rarefaction of sorted-subset datasets indicated incomplete sequencing despite the large sequencing depth. Naive subsets generally had larger estimated clonotype richness than memory subsets. Clonotypes shared by all four sorted-subset donors showed higher generation probabilities than non-shared clonotypes. Pairwise subsampling indicated that sequencing depth was expected to affect the degree of clonotype sharing among donors. The small number of donors limited the genetic and exposure-history diversity represented.

The donors were healthy, HIV-negative adults who had no recently reported acute infections or vaccinations. Every donor was a Caucasian adult living in Nashville, Tennessee, USA. Magnetic negative selection was used to enrich CD4+ T cells, after which naive cells were positively selected on CD45RA and the negative fraction became the memory subset. After blood collection by leukapheresis, PBMCs were isolated using Ficoll-Histopaque density gradient centrifugation and then cryopreserved in the vapor phase of liquid nitrogen. Analytical flow cytometry was used to check the purity and quantity of each magnetically sorted T cell population. Genomic DNA was isolated from each sorted fraction and quantified by UV absorbance on a Nanodrop 2000c. To note about this clone: The antigen it binds to is not known. Base qualities are not recorded, but no much larger clone differs from it by a single base.

V was cut back by 7 bases and J by 5 bases, leaving a gap of 18 bases between them. The CDR3 spans 15 residues, from the cysteine through the phenylalanine. Of the read, only the CDR3 DNA is kept; its 45 bases are in frame from base 1. In the germline V gene, CDR1 corresponds to MDHEN and CDR2 to SYDVKM. Using the deep immunoSEQ assay, TCR CDR3 regions were amplified from genomic DNA by multiplex PCR. Genomic DNA extracted from each cell subset was distributed evenly over all wells of several immunoSEQ 96-well plates, and each plate served as one replicate. For sorted subsets, roughly 200 ng of genomic DNA, equivalent to 30,000 or so T cell genomes, went into each replicate PCR. The purified libraries were quantified using a Qubit 3.0 fluorometer, sized with a Bioanalyzer 2100, and then quantified again using the KAPA Library Quantification kit. Every immunoSEQ 96-well plate was sequenced on a dedicated single-read 150-cycle Illumina NextSeq 550 flow cell. The published analysis was carried out like this. The immunoSEQ output contained only junctional sequences without quality scores, so filtering could not match that applied to full-length reads. To assign V/J genes and CDR3, sequences were annotated using PyIR, a Python wrapper for IgBLAST v1.9, with IMGT germline references. Any read was removed if the V/J assignment was weak (E-value above 1e-6), the CDR3 was missing, or the read contained stop codons, out-of-frame junctions, or ambiguous translated residues. V3J clonotypes were defined as sequences sharing the same inferred V gene, J gene, and CDR3 amino acid sequence. To compute the percentage overlap between repertoires, the number of shared unique clonotypes was divided by the size of the smaller repertoire. Three approaches were used to assess repertoire richness: RTK rarefaction, the Chao1 estimator, and Recon v2.1 estimates of unobserved clonotypes. Generation probabilities for all TCRbeta clonotypes obtained by the gDNA method from a few donors were computed using OLGA. TCRdb mirrors the immuneACCESS table, restricted to in-frame sequences. Some clones are absent from its copies; in checked studies, under half trace to an unresolved V gene, and the reason for the others is unknown. V, J and clone size are those of that table, while D and trimming were read from the DNA. The sample profile shows approximately 350,000 clones; around 74% of them were found once. The biggest ten clones account for around 10% of the sample.

This clonotype originated in a man under 40 in good health. The sequencing input was memory CD4+ T cells sorted from blood. In the paper's terms, the cell subset or site label means: CD45RA-negative fraction. The chain is made from TRBV28 and TRBJ2-1; the D segment cannot be called with confidence. CDR3 reads: CASIGPRSWDNEQFF. DNA sequence: TGTGCCAGCATCGGGCCTAGAAGTTGGGACAATGAGCAGTTCTTC.